This T cell receptor beta chain was captured by sequencing in a study of T-cell reconstitution after alpha-beta-depleted transplantation in children. Per the germline V gene, CDR1 is SGDLS and CDR2 is YYNGEE. The ends were cut back, 0 bases at V and 4 bases at J, with 8 bases in the middle. The CDR3 runs 13 residues. Unique molecular identifiers were used to barcode this TCRbeta library. One entry per CDR3 protein results from TCRdb running MiXCR on the PCR reads. This table has a few hundred thousand distinct CDR3 sequences, approximately 9% appearing once. The table lists this clonotype with a few counts.

This clonotype originated in a human donor who donated a stem cell graft to a child with acute lymphoblastic leukemia. Sequences were derived from PBMCs from the stem cell graft donor, sampled from the stem cell graft. V is TRBV9 and J is TRBJ2-7; a possible D gene is TRBD1 (6 bases). The CDR3, as DNA: TGTGCCAGCAGCGTAGGACAGGTTTACGAGCAGTACTTC. Its translation is CASSVGQVYEQYF.